These T cell receptor beta chains were read from a single sample in a study of blood T cell repertoires in COVID-19. Assay: immunoSEQ multiplex PCR; the TCRdb copy retains only in-frame clones and omits some. The sample has under 200,000 clones, approximately 81% seen once. Sequencing was carried out using peripheral blood. Receptors were obtained from a woman older than 75 with acute or convalescent COVID-19. Both conserved end residues are part of each CDR3. The D gene is left open where the match is weak. Part of the rows lack a size; the others show once, few, many or a class for expanded clones.

J	size	V	length	D	DNA	CDR3
TRBJ1-1	NA	TRBV11-3	14	NA	TGTGCCAGCAGCTCCGGGACACGGAACACTGAAGCTTTCTTT	CASSSGTRNTEAFF
TRBJ2-1	NA	TRBV7-3	15	TRBD1	TGTGCCAGCAGCTTGACAGGGGACTCCTACAATGAGCAGTTCTTC	CASSLTGDSYNEQFF
TRBJ1-5	NA	TRBV15	17	NA	TGTGCCACCAGCAGTGGGCTGGGGCTGGGGGGACCGGGGCCCCAGCATTTT	CATSSGLGLGGPGPQHF
TRBJ1-2	NA	TRBV25-1	15	NA	TGTGCCAGCAGTGATACCCCCAGGGGTGGGTATGGCTACACCTTC	CASSDTPRGGYGYTF
TRBJ2-3	once	TRBV5-6	19	NA	TGTGCCAGCAGCTCTTTTGTCGGGGCTCGGGGGGCCCGAACAGATACGCAGTATTTT	CASSSFVGARGARTDTQYF
TRBJ2-1	NA	TRBV7-7	15	TRBD2	TGTGCTAGCAGCTTAGCCCTAGCGGGAGTCAATGAGCAGTTCTTC	CASSLALAGVNEQFF
TRBJ2-3	NA	TRBV3-1/TRBV3-2	15	TRBD2	TGTGCCAGCAGCTCGACTAGCGATGGCACAGATACGCAGTATTTT	CASSSTSDGTDTQYF
TRBJ1-2	few	TRBV27	17	NA	TGTGCCAGCAGTCCGACCGGGGCGGGAAATGGCCCCTGGGGCTACACCTTC	CASSPTGAGNGPWGYTF
TRBJ1-2	NA	TRBV6-2/TRBV6-3	14	NA	TGTGCCAGCAGCCAGTGGCAGGAAGGCTATGGCTACACCTTC	CASSQWQEGYGYTF
TRBJ2-7	NA	TRBV10-1	16	TRBD2	TGCGCCAGCAGTGATCCTTTGCGGGAGGGCCGAAACGAGCAGTACTTC	CASSDPLREGRNEQYF
TRBJ1-6	NA	TRBV27	16	NA	TGTGCCAGTGGGGGGGGGACACGGCCTAATAATTCACCCCTCCACTTT	CASGGGTRPNNSPLHF
TRBJ2-1	few	TRBV28	20	TRBD2	TGTGCCAGCAGTTTTTCTGGCCTAGCGGGAGGGGTTAGCTCCTACAATGAGCAGTTCTTC	CASSFSGLAGGVSSYNEQFF
TRBJ1-5	NA	TRBV5-1	15	TRBD1	TGCGCCAGCAGCACGACTACAGGGGGCAATCAGCCCCAGCATTTT	CASSTTTGGNQPQHF
TRBJ2-7	NA	TRBV7-2	18	TRBD2	TGTGCCAGCAGCTTATTGGGCGGGGGTCCTCGAAGCAGATACGAGCAGTACTTC	CASSLLGGGPRSRYEQYF
TRBJ1-3	once	TRBV4-3	14	NA	TGCGCCAGCAGCCAAGTCTACCAGGCCCTTCCCCTATATTTT	CASSQVYQALPLYF
TRBJ1-1	NA	TRBV30	15	NA	TGTGCCTGGAGGGCACTGGACAGACTGAACACTGAAGCTTTCTTT	CAWRALDRLNTEAFF
TRBJ1-6	NA	TRBV7-2	16	TRBD1	TGTGCCAGCAGCACAACATCAGGGGGCGCAGGGTCACCCCTCCACTTT	CASSTTSGGAGSPLHF
TRBJ1-1	NA	TRBV3-1/TRBV3-2	15	NA	TGTGCCAGCAGCCACGGAGGGGTCAGGAACACTGAAGCTTTCTTT	CASSHGGVRNTEAFF
TRBJ2-4	NA	TRBV18	18	NA	TGTGCCAGCTCACCCCCCGGCGGGCCTATCCTCGGCGGTAGCATTCAGTACTTC	CASSPPGGPILGGSIQYF
TRBJ1-4	many	TRBV4-3	17	NA	TGCGCCAGCAGCCAAGATGTGGTTGGGCTCAAGGATGAAAAACTGTTTTTT	CASSQDVVGLKDEKLFF
TRBJ2-1	NA	TRBV29-1	14	TRBD2	TGCAGCGTTGGTAGTAGCGGGAGGGAAAATGAGCAGTTCTTC	CSVGSSGRENEQFF
TRBJ1-2	NA	TRBV29-1	12	NA	TGCAGCGTTGAAGACTTAGAAGATGGCTACACCTTC	CSVEDLEDGYTF
TRBJ2-7	NA	TRBV6-2/TRBV6-3	17	TRBD2	TGTGCCAGCAGTTACGACCTTAGCCGCGGGAGGGCTTACGAGCAGTACTTC	CASSYDLSRGRAYEQYF
TRBJ1-1	once	TRBV4-3	16	NA	TGCGCCAGCAGCCAAACCCCCGCACAGAAGAACACTGAAGCTTTCTTT	CASSQTPAQKNTEAFF
TRBJ2-3	NA	TRBV27	13	TRBD1	TGTGCCAGCTGGACAGGGGGCACAGATACGCAGTATTTT	CASWTGGTDTQYF
TRBJ1-1	NA	TRBV10-3	16	TRBD1	TGTGCCATCAGTAGACAGGGCCAGGGGTGGGACGCTGAAGCTTTCTTT	CAISRQGQGWDAEAFF
TRBJ2-7	NA	TRBV7-8	15	TRBD1	TGTGCCAGCAGCTCACCGGGGACAGGGACCTACGAGCAGTACTTC	CASSSPGTGTYEQYF
TRBJ2-2	NA	TRBV3-1/TRBV3-2	14	TRBD2	TGTGCCAGCAGCTTTCTAGCGGCCACCGGGGAGCTGTTTTTT	CASSFLAATGELFF
TRBJ2-7	NA	TRBV11-2	17	TRBD1	TGTGCCAGCAGCTTTGCGCCCTCTGAGACAGGGGCCTACGAGCAGTACTTC	CASSFAPSETGAYEQYF
TRBJ2-1	NA	TRBV10-1	15	NA	TGCGCCAGCAGTGAGTCGAGGGGGTCCTACAATGAGCAGTTCTTC	CASSESRGSYNEQFF
TRBJ2-5	NA	TRBV2	13	NA	TGTGCCAGCAGTGACAACAGCCAAGAGACCCAGTACTTC	CASSDNSQETQYF
TRBJ2-2	NA	TRBV6-7	18	TRBD2	TGTGCCAGCAGTTACTCGATCCGGGGAGGGGCAAGTCTCGGGGAGCTGTTTTTT	CASSYSIRGGASLGELFF
TRBJ2-1	NA	TRBV5-1	14	NA	TGCGCCAGCAGCTTGGGCACAGCCTACAATGAGCAGTTCTTC	CASSLGTAYNEQFF
TRBJ1-3	few	TRBV6-4	16	NA	TGTGCCAGCAGTGACTCAGCCTCGATCAATGGAAACACCATATATTTT	CASSDSASINGNTIYF
TRBJ2-7	NA	TRBV6-5	11	NA	TGTGCCAGCAGCTCCTACTACGAGCAGTACTTC	CASSSYYEQYF
TRBJ1-2	NA	TRBV11-2	13	TRBD1	TGTGCCAGCAGCCCGGACAGGGGTGGCGGCTACACCTTC	CASSPDRGGGYTF
TRBJ2-7	NA	TRBV2	12	NA	TGTGCCAGCAGGGCTTACTCCTACGAGCAGTACTTC	CASRAYSYEQYF
TRBJ2-4	NA	TRBV4-3	20	TRBD2	TGCGCCAGCAGCCAAGATCTTATGGTAGCGGGAGGCATTGACAAAAACATTCAGTACTTC	CASSQDLMVAGGIDKNIQYF
TRBJ1-5	NA	TRBV29-1	13	TRBD1	TGCAGCGTTGGACAGGGGATAAATCAGCCCCAGCATTTT	CSVGQGINQPQHF
TRBJ1-1	NA	TRBV28	16	NA	TGTGCCAGCAGTGCTAGAACCCACAGGGTTAACACTGAAGCTTTCTTT	CASSARTHRVNTEAFF
TRBJ1-1	NA	TRBV7-2	14	NA	TGTGCCAGCAGCCTTAATGGGGCGGACACTGAAGCTTTCTTT	CASSLNGADTEAFF
TRBJ1-1	NA	TRBV29-1	15	TRBD1	TGCAGCGTTGAAGATCTTAGACAGGGGTGGTCGCGAGCTTTCTTT	CSVEDLRQGWSRAFF
TRBJ1-4	NA	TRBV7-2	14	TRBD1	TGTGCCAGCAGCACGGACAGGGCAAATGAAAAACTGTTTTTT	CASSTDRANEKLFF
TRBJ1-5	few	TRBV7-2	15	TRBD1	TGTGCCAGCAGCCCGGACAGGGGGTCGACTCAGCCCCAGCATTTT	CASSPDRGSTQPQHF
TRBJ1-2	NA	TRBV6-4	13	NA	TGTGCCAGCAGAATGACAGAGAACTATGGCTACACCTTC	CASRMTENYGYTF
TRBJ2-3	NA	TRBV24-1	12	NA	TGTGCCACCGGGAGAGACACAGATACGCAGTATTTT	CATGRDTDTQYF
TRBJ2-5	NA	TRBV29-1	12	NA	TGCAGCGACCTAGGGGGTTCGCAGACCCAGTACTTC	CSDLGGSQTQYF
TRBJ1-1	NA	TRBV29-1	13	NA	TGCAGCGCCTGGGTGGGGGCGAGCACTGAAGCTTTCTTT	CSAWVGASTEAFF